A selection of T cell receptor beta chains follows, all from one sample in a study of blood T cells in healthy people across ages. TCRdb analysed the 5' RACE reads with MiXCR anew, one entry per CDR3 protein. Here the sample spans 850,000 to 950,000 distinct CDR3 sequences, more than 25% being singletons. Material for sequencing was blood. These receptors were obtained from an elderly woman in good health. CDR3s include the opening cysteine and the closing phenylalanine or tryptophan. The D gene is left open where the match is weak. Not all rows give a size; the values are once, few, many and, for expanded clones, a class.

>TRBJ2-6|TRBV2|.|few
TGTGCCCGACAGCAGGGTTCTGGGGCCAACGTCCTGACTTTC
CARQQGSGANVLTF
>TRBJ2-1|TRBV7-3|.|.
TGTGCCAGCAGCTTAACCCACGCTGAGCAGTTCTTC
CASSLTHAEQFF
>TRBJ2-7|TRBV4-2|.|.
TGTGCCAGCAGCCAGGAGCTGCCTGGGCGCGAGCAGTACTTC
CASSQELPGREQYF
>TRBJ1-2|TRBV20-1|.|.
TGCAGTGCTTCCACTGAGGTCTATGGCTACACCTTC
CSASTEVYGYTF
>TRBJ2-5|TRBV30|.|many
TGTGCCTGGAGTGGCGGGTGGGAGACCCAGTACTTC
CAWSGGWETQYF
>TRBJ2-7|TRBV7-2|TRBD1|many
TGTGCCAGCAGCCGGCAGCCGGGACAGGGGGCGAGGGAGCAGTACTTC
CASSRQPGQGAREQYF
>TRBJ1-1|TRBV7-9|.|.
TGTGCCAGCAGCTTAGTGTACGGGGGGCGAACTGAAGCTTTCTTT
CASSLVYGGRTEAFF
>TRBJ2-6|TRBV7-7|TRBD1|many
TGTGCTAGCAGCGATGGACAGGGGGCCTCTGGGGCCAACGTCCTGACTTTC
CASSDGQGASGANVLTF
>TRBJ1-2|TRBV3-1|.|few
TGTGCCAGCAGGCGGGGGACGGCCTATGGCTACACCTTC
CASRRGTAYGYTF
>TRBJ2-2|TRBV7-9|.|.
TGTGCCAGCAGCCTGGAATCCCGGGAGCTGTTTTTT
CASSLESRELFF
>TRBJ2-3|TRBV18|.|few
TGTGCCAGCTCACCACCTGAAGGGGATACGCAGTATTTT
CASSPPEGDTQYF
>TRBJ1-5|TRBV6-2/TRBV6-3|.|.
TGTGCCAGCAGTTCGGGGGCCCAGAGGCCCCAGCATTTT
CASSSGAQRPQHF
>TRBJ2-7|TRBV5-1|.|many
TGCGCCAGCACCGGGACAAGCTACGAGCAGTACTTC
CASTGTSYEQYF
>TRBJ1-2|TRBV6-1|.|.
TGTGCCAGCACCTCATCTAACTATGGCTACACCTTC
CASTSSNYGYTF
>TRBJ2-1|TRBV24-1|TRBD1|many
TGTGCCACCAGTGACCGCGACAGGGGTTGGGTGGGTAGGCGCTCCTACAATGAGCAGTTCTTC
CATSDRDRGWVGRRSYNEQFF
>TRBJ2-7|TRBV11-2|.|.
TGTGCCAGCAGCTTAGAACGGACAGTAAGCGAGCAGTACTTC
CASSLERTVSEQYF
>TRBJ2-3|TRBV5-1|.|many
TGCGCCAGCAGCTTGTCTACGGTAGCGAAGAAACACACAGATACGCAGTATTTT
CASSLSTVAKKHTDTQYF
>TRBJ2-1|TRBV7-9|TRBD2|many
TGTGCCAGCAGCTTAGGTCTTCGAGGGAGGGGCCTCTACAATGAGCAGTTCTTC
CASSLGLRGRGLYNEQFF
>TRBJ2-5|TRBV18|TRBD1|.
TGTGCCAGCTCCCCTGGACAGGAACAAGAGACCCAGTACTTC
CASSPGQEQETQYF
>TRBJ2-3|TRBV7-2|TRBD2|.
TGTGCCAGCAGCTCCACTAGCGGATACGCAGATACGCAGTATTTT
CASSSTSGYADTQYF
>TRBJ2-1|TRBV4-1|.|many
TGCGCCAGCAGCCAAGACCCCTTTTTCGGGACCCAGTTCTTC
CASSQDPFFGTQFF
>TRBJ2-2|TRBV7-9|.|.
TGTGCCAGCTGCAAAGCGCCGAACACCGGGGAGCTGTTTTTT
CASCKAPNTGELFF
>TRBJ1-5|TRBV7-8|.|few
TGTGCCACCACGACCGAAGATAGCAATCAGCCCCAGCATTTT
CATTTEDSNQPQHF
>TRBJ2-3|TRBV6-1|.|.
TGTGCCAGCAGTGAAAGATTAGGTCTTAGCACAGATACGCAGTATTTT
CASSERLGLSTDTQYF
>TRBJ2-7|TRBV18|.|many
TGTGCCAGCTCACCCGGCGTATCGAGCTCCTACGAGCAGTACTTC
CASSPGVSSSYEQYF
>TRBJ1-1|TRBV12-3/TRBV12-4|TRBD1|few
TGTGCCAGCACCGGGACAGTGAACACTGAAGCTTTCTTT
CASTGTVNTEAFF
>TRBJ2-7|TRBV12-3/TRBV12-4|TRBD2|.
TGTGCCAGCAGTCGGACTAGCGGGTCCCACGAGCAGTACTTC
CASSRTSGSHEQYF
>TRBJ2-1|TRBV12-3/TRBV12-4|TRBD2|many
TGTGCCAGCAGTCAAACTAGCGTCGGGAACAATGAGCAGTTCTTC
CASSQTSVGNNEQFF
>TRBJ1-2|TRBV27|TRBD1|many
TGTGCCAGCAGTTCTCGGACAGGGGACCTCTATGGCTACACCTTC
CASSSRTGDLYGYTF
>TRBJ2-3|TRBV20-1|TRBD2|.
TGCAGTGCTAGAGTGGGGGGAGGGCGAGGAGATACGCAGTATTTT
CSARVGGGRGDTQYF
>TRBJ1-6|TRBV9|.|.
TGTGCCAGCAGCGTATTTAGCATGCTTAATTCACCCCTCCACTTT
CASSVFSMLNSPLHF
>TRBJ2-5|TRBV20-1|TRBD2|.
TGCAGTGGGGTAGCGGGGTCAGAGACCCAGTACTTC
CSGVAGSETQYF
>TRBJ2-2|TRBV11-3|.|.
TGTGCCGGCAGCTTCGGAGGGGGACCCACCGGGGAGCTGTTTTTT
CAGSFGGGPTGELFF
>TRBJ2-3|TRBV11-3|.|.
TGTGCCAGCAGCTTATCCAGGATTAACACAGATACGCAGTATTTT
CASSLSRINTDTQYF
>TRBJ2-7|TRBV20-1|.|.
TGCAGTGCTACCTCCGGGACGTCCCCCGGGGGGCAGTACTTC
CSATSGTSPGGQYF
>TRBJ1-2|TRBV5-5|.|.
TGTGCCGGCAGCCCAACCCACCAGGGGACCAGTGGCTACACCTTC
CAGSPTHQGTSGYTF
>TRBJ2-2|TRBV6-5|.|.
TGTGCCAGCAGAACGGACAGCAACACCGGGGAGCTGTTTTTT
CASRTDSNTGELFF
>TRBJ2-2|TRBV25-1|TRBD2|.
TGTGCCAGCAGAAGAGCGGGGGACACCGGGGAGCTGTTTTTT
CASRRAGDTGELFF
>TRBJ2-3|TRBV9|.|few
TGTGCCAGCAGCTTTAGAGGGGGGCAGGGGATAATTGGGAGCACAGATACGCAGTATTTT
CASSFRGGQGIIGSTDTQYF